These 29 T cell receptor beta chains were sequenced from one sample in a study of preoperative IRX-2 immunotherapy in early breast cancer (dated by TCRdb to about 2019). The sample's treatment or condition, from its label and the paper: preoperative locoregional IRX-2 cytokine immunotherapy. Library preparation employed the immunoSEQ multiplex PCR assay. Here the immuneACCESS table is served through TCRdb, limited to in-frame sequences with V and J called. Missing clones are a known gap in these copies; in checked studies unresolved V genes cover under half, and the rest lacks a known reason. The sample table contains several thousand clones; only one count was recorded for around 82% of them. The ten most abundant clones make up approximately 15% of the sample. This material consisted of tumor tissue, taken after IRX-2 immunotherapy. These receptor sequences come from a human donor with breast cancer.

The J gene is TRBJ2-5, the V gene TRBV1; the DNA was not used to check the table's D call, TRBD2. TRBV1 is deemed a pseudogene. This CDR3 has 16 amino acids. DNA of the CDR3: TGCGCCAGCAGCCAAGGTCAAAGGACTAGTCAAGAGACCCAGTACTTC. Protein sequence: CASSQGQRTSQETQYF.

The gene calls are TRBV18 and TRBJ2-2, with D hard to call. CDR3 size: 14 residues. The V end was cut by 0 bases, the J end by 1 base, with 3 bases between. CDR1 is KGHSH, CDR2 LQKENI, per germline. CDR3 bases: TGTGCCAGCTCACCACCGCGGAACACCGGGGAGCTGTTTTTT. This gives the protein CASSPPRNTGELFF.

The genes are TRBV7-7 and TRBJ2-1; TRBD1 matches 7 bases. Germline V gives CDR1 SSHAT, CDR2 FNYEAQ (reference sequence). Trimming at V came to 5 bases and at J to 4 bases, leaving 8 bases not matched to a gene. This CDR3 spans 15 amino acids. The CDR3 here is CASSRSRGLYNEQFF. CDR3 nucleotides: TGTGCCAGCAGCCGATCCAGGGGGTTATACAATGAGCAGTTCTTC.

V usage is TRBV18 and J usage is TRBJ1-2; TRBD1 is a possible D gene (6 bases). Germline V CDR1 and CDR2: KGHSH, LQKENI. The CDR3 covers 13 residues. V dropped 5 bases and J dropped 2 bases, with 9 bases sitting between them. The CDR3 reads CASSTGPNYGYTF. The CDR3 bases are TGTGCCAGCTCAACAGGGCCCAACTATGGCTACACCTTC.

The chain couples TRBV5-1 to TRBJ1-1, with a tentative D call TRBD1 (6 bases). The V end lost 0 bases, the J end lost 3 bases, and 27 bases lay between the germline ends. The germline V gene encodes CDR1 SGHRS and CDR2 YFSETQ. The CDR3 is 20 amino acids. Here the CDR3 reads CASSLALWRGKRSGDTEAFF. Here the CDR3 DNA reads TGCGCCAGCAGCTTGGCCCTTTGGCGGGGGAAACGATCAGGGGACACTGAAGCTTTCTTT.

This clone has more than one count but fewer than ten. This chain connects TRBV6-8 to TRBJ1-1, with a weak D call TRBD1 (6 bases). Germline CDR1 and CDR2: MNHGY and SAAAGT. The CDR3 sequence is 12 residues long. The V gene lost 5 bases and the J gene lost 11 bases, with 15 bases spanning the gap. CDR3 bases: TGTGCCAGCAGTCCTTATCCGGGGGCCGCTTTCTTT. This sequence encodes CASSPYPGAAFF.

The chain couples TRBV15 to TRBJ2-1; 7 bases fit TRBD1. V gave up 0 bases and J gave up 5 bases; unmatched junction bases: 1. This CDR3 comprises 14 residues. CDR1 and CDR2 from the germline V gene are LNHNV and YYDKDF (reference sequence). The CDR3 DNA follows: TGTGCCACCAGCAGAGAAGGGGGCAACAATGAGCAGTTCTTC. Its translation is CATSREGGNNEQFF.

The J gene is TRBJ2-5, the V gene TRBV6-7, with TRBD1 matching over 9 bases. TRBV6-7 is an ORF for which the function is uncertain. V shed 6 bases and J 5 bases; nucleotides not matched to a gene: 7. The CDR3 extends over 14 amino acids. The CDR3 nucleotides read TGTGCCAGCAGGCCCGGGACAGGGACGGAGACCCAGTACTTC. Protein product: CASRPGTGTETQYF.

The chain carries TRBV7-4 and TRBJ1-1, with D unclear. CDR1 is SGHVT and CDR2 is SQSDAQ in the germline V gene. The V gene lost 1 base and the J gene lost 1 base, with 4 bases spanning the gap. This CDR3 has 13 residues. This CDR3 reads CASSLEENTEAFF. CDR3 nucleotide sequence: TGTGCCAGCAGCTTAGAGGAGAACACTGAAGCTTTCTTT.

The gene calls are TRBV7-1 and TRBJ1-5; D call uncertain. TRBV7-1 is identified as an open reading frame with a role that is uncertain. The CDR3 is 14 amino acids. V lost 6 bases and J lost 6, with 15 bases in between. DNA for the CDR3: TGTGCCAGCAGTTCCGGGCCCGCCAGTCAGCCCCAGCATTTT. It specifies CASSSGPASQPQHF.

The chain has TRBV6-4 and TRBJ2-7, with D unresolved. Trimming cost V 5 bases and J 5 bases, with 7 bases left between them. Germline V gene lookup returns CDR1 MRHNA and CDR2 SNTAGT. This CDR3 is built from 11 residues. CDR3 protein: CASSPLDEQYF. The DNA of the CDR3 is TGTGCCAGCAGTCCCCTCGACGAGCAGTACTTC.

The chain uses TRBV12-5 and TRBJ2-2; no clear D gene. Germline CDR1 and CDR2: LGHNT and FRNRAP. Between the trimmed V and J ends, which lost 4 bases and 7 bases, there was a span of 10 bases. This CDR3 has 13 residues. The CDR3, as DNA: TGTGCTAGTGGTTGGGGTTCGGGCGGGGAGCTGTTTTTT. This translates into CASGWGSGGELFF.

The genes are TRBV5-1 and TRBJ1-2; 12 nucleotides line up with TRBD1. Germline assignment: CDR1 SGHRS and CDR2 YFSETQ. This CDR3 has 17 amino acids. The junction had 11 bases not matched to a gene; V was cut back by 4 bases and J by 4 bases. CDR3 loop: CASSPGQGATISYGYTF. CDR3 DNA: TGCGCCAGCAGCCCGGGACAGGGGGCGACAATATCCTATGGCTACACCTTC.

By share, this clone counts as medium-sized. The rearrangement links TRBV15 to TRBJ1-6; 11 bases are a match to TRBD1. CDR1 and CDR2 (germline): LNHNV, YYDKDF (reference sequence). The V and J ends lost 5 bases and 9 bases, in that order; junction bases with no gene match: 6. This CDR3 has 15 amino acids. CDR3 loop: CATSPRGTGGSPLHF. The CDR3 DNA follows: TGTGCCACCAGCCCCCGGGGGACAGGGGGTTCACCCCTCCACTTT.

The V and J genes are TRBV29-1 and TRBJ2-1; D remains unclear. Germline lookup yields CDR1 SQVTM and CDR2 ANQGSEA. V lost 1 base and J 4 bases, leaving 5 bases between the germline ends. This CDR3 is 12 amino acids long. In DNA, the CDR3 is TGCAGCGTTGAAGGTCAGTACAATGAGCAGTTCTTC. Translation gives CSVEGQYNEQFF.

The chain combines TRBV27 with TRBJ1-2; D unclear. V was cut by 2 bases and J by 7 bases, with 14 bases left in between. Per the germline V gene, CDR1 is MNHEY and CDR2 is SMNVEV (reference sequence). This CDR3 has 14 residues. The CDR3 region has the DNA TGTGCCAGCAGTTTAAAGGCGGACCGTTTTGGCTACACCTTC. Translation gives CASSLKADRFGYTF.

The genes are TRBV12-5 and TRBJ2-7; a weak D match, TRBD2 (6 bases). The CDR3 runs 16 residues. Germline CDR1 and CDR2: LGHNT and FRNRAP. Between the trimmed V and J ends, which lost 4 bases and 0 bases, there was a span of 16 bases. CDR3 sequence: CASGSGDRAYSYEQYF. CDR3 nucleotide sequence: TGTGCTAGTGGTTCGGGGGATAGGGCGTACTCCTACGAGCAGTACTTC.

The rearrangement uses TRBV11-3 and TRBJ1-4; D may be TRBD1 (5 bases). The CDR3 loop spans 16 amino acids. Per the germline V gene, CDR1 is SGHNT and CDR2 is YENEEA. Trimming shortened V by 3 bases and J by 2 bases, and 13 bases separated the two germline ends. CDR3 protein: CASSLWGGYTNEKLFF. The CDR3 coding sequence is TGTGCCAGCAGCTTGTGGGGCGGGTATACTAATGAAAAACTGTTTTTT.

The genes are TRBV5-1 and TRBJ2-6; D might be TRBD1 (6 bases). Germline V gene data show CDR1 as SGHRS and CDR2 as YFSETQ. The CDR3 is 18 amino acids. Deletions cut 0 bases from V and 0 bases from J, with 13 bases between. DNA of the CDR3: TGCGCCAGCAGCTTGGCGGGGACATTGAGCTCTGGGGCCAACGTCCTGACTTTC. Translated, it gives CASSLAGTLSSGANVLTF.

Remarks on this clone: The junction departs from germline at one end; a sequencing error may be responsible. The rearrangement links TRBV11-3 to TRBJ2-2; D might be TRBD1 (5 bases). Germline lookup yields CDR1 SGHNT and CDR2 YENEEA. There are 17 residues in the CDR3. This CDR3 is CASSLGLGHLNSGELFF. The CDR3 region has the DNA TGTGCCAGCAGCTTGGGCCTGGGGCATTTGAACAGCGGGGAGCTGTTTTTT.

This CDR3 is CASSPGTGNTGELFF. The CDR3 region has the DNA TGCGCCAGCAGCCCTGGGACAGGGAACACCGGGGAGCTGTTTTTT. The chain has TRBV1 and TRBJ2-2; the table assigns TRBD1, which was not confirmed against the DNA. TRBV1 is deemed a pseudogene. This CDR3 region has 15 residues.

This clone came up a few times. This chain connects TRBV11-3 to TRBJ2-5, with 15 nucleotides matching TRBD2. Germline CDR1 reads SGHNT; CDR2 reads YENEEA. This CDR3 contains 19 residues. J was trimmed by 4 bases and V by 3 bases; bases with no gene match: 12. In nucleotides, the CDR3 is TGTGCCAGCAGCTTGGCCTCAGGACTAGCGGGGGGGCTCGGAGAGACCCAGTACTTC. Residues: CASSLASGLAGGLGETQYF.

The gene calls are TRBV30 and TRBJ1-5, with D possibly TRBD1 on 6 matching bases. V was clipped by 0 bases and J by 3 bases, with 12 bases between them. Germline V gene data show CDR1 as GTSNPN and CDR2 as SVGIG (reference sequence). The CDR3 sequence is 15 residues long. As DNA, the CDR3 is TGTGCCTGGAGTGTCCAGGGGACACCCAATCAGCCCCAGCATTTT. The encoded protein is CAWSVQGTPNQPQHF.

The chain is built from TRBV5-1 and TRBJ1-5; no reliable D call. CDR3 length: 15 amino acids. V was clipped by 5 bases and J by 1 base, with 13 bases between them. The germline V gene encodes CDR1 SGHRS and CDR2 YFSETQ. The CDR3 protein is CASRPTAVSNQPQHF. The CDR3 DNA reads TGCGCCAGCAGGCCAACGGCCGTCAGCAATCAGCCCCAGCATTTT.

In this sample, this clone turned up a few times. This chain connects TRBV6-8 to TRBJ2-2; D tentatively reads TRBD1 or TRBD2 (5 bases each). Germline loops: CDR1 MNHGY, CDR2 SAAAGT. Deletions cut 5 bases from V and 4 bases from J, with 17 bases between. The CDR3 runs 16 residues. CDR3 sequence (DNA): TGTGCCAGCAGTGAGATGGCGAGGGGATTCACCGGGGAGCTGTTTTTT. As protein: CASSEMARGFTGELFF.

Note on this clone: The junction departs from germline at one end; a sequencing error may be responsible. The V call is TRBV6-4, the J call TRBJ1-2, with 8 bases fitting TRBD1. Germline CDR1 MRHNA, CDR2 SNTAGT. This CDR3 is 16 amino acids long. In nucleotides, the CDR3 is TGTGCCATCAGTGAGATGAACCCCGGGACAGGCTATGGCTACACCTTC. Residues: CAISEMNPGTGYGYTF.

This chain joins TRBV6-8 and TRBJ1-2; D unresolved. The V end lost 10 bases, the J end lost 0 bases, and 24 bases lay between the germline ends. This CDR3 has 17 residues. In germline, CDR1 is MNHGY, CDR2 SAAAGT. For the CDR3, the DNA is TGTGCCATTAAAAGCGCTAATCCTCGGATTTCTAACTATGGCTACACCTTC. It codes for CAIKSANPRISNYGYTF.

The rearrangement links TRBV7-6 to TRBJ2-6, with D perhaps TRBD2 (5 bases). Germline CDR1 reads SGHVS; CDR2 reads FNYEAQ. CDR3 length equals 16 residues. With 3 bases removed from V and 2 bases from J, the gap between germline ends came to 11 bases. Written as DNA, the CDR3 is TGTGCCAGCAGCTTGTTGGCGGGTGCTGGGGCCAACGTCCTGACTTTC. Residues: CASSLLAGAGANVLTF.

The J gene is TRBJ2-3, the V gene TRBV22-1; the table calls TRBD1, which could not be checked here. TRBV22-1 is described as a pseudogene. CDR3 length equals 15 residues. Here the CDR3 reads CADENRETSTDTQYF. The CDR3 DNA sequence: TGTGCCGATGAGAACAGGGAGACAAGCACAGATACGCAGTATTTT.